This T cell receptor (beta chain) was observed in a study of T cell repertoires in cytomegalovirus infection. TCRdb re-derived calls from the reads in MiXCR, one entry per CDR3 protein. The data hold around 500,000 distinct CDR3 sequences, with about two fifths observed a single time. The CDR3 extends over 15 amino acids. Germline V gives CDR1 SGHVS, CDR2 FNYEAQ. V dropped 5 bases and J dropped 7; count of bases not matched to a gene: 7. For this clonotype: Its antigen is as yet unknown.

This chain links TRBV7-6 with TRBJ2-7; 14 bases agree with TRBD2. This sequence originates from a human donor in good health (CMV status not recorded). Some clones in this sample may be carry-over from other donors' samples. This sample comprised cultured PBMCs, obtained from culture after CMV antigen stimulation. CDR3 amino acids: CASSHGTSGSREQYF. The CDR3 DNA reads as TGTGCCAGCAGCCACGGGACTAGCGGGAGCCGAGAGCAGTACTTC.